These T cell receptor beta chains were read from a single sample in a study of cytomegalovirus exposure and HLA in healthy donors. Data came from immunoSEQ multiplex PCR; TCRdb stores just in-frame clones and leaves some out. The top ten hold 4.4% of the sample, which has 150,000 to 250,000 clones, roughly 85% seen once. The sample comprised PBMCs. Receptors originate from a woman between 25 and 40 years old in good health and CMV-seropositive. The CDR3 runs from the conserved cysteine through the conserved F or W. A D gene is named only where the DNA matches it firmly. Expanded clones are given a class, and other clones once, few, many or no size at all.

TRBJ1-1 . TRBV30 few TGTGCCTGGAGTGCAGGTGAAGCTTTCTTT CAWSAGEAFF
TRBJ2-2 . TRBV12-5 . TGTGCTAGTGGTTTGATATTGACAGGGGAGCTGTTTTTT CASGLILTGELFF
TRBJ2-7 TRBD2 TRBV4-2 . TGTGCCAGCAGCCAAGATACGGCTAGCGGGGAAGCCTACGAGCAGTACTTC CASSQDTASGEAYEQYF
TRBJ2-7 TRBD1 TRBV27 . TGTGCCAGCACCGACAGGGGGTCCTACGAGCAGTACTTC CASTDRGSYEQYF
TRBJ2-3 TRBD2 TRBV11-3 once TGTGCCAGCAGCCCTGGAACTAGCGGGGTCACAGATACGCAGTATTTT CASSPGTSGVTDTQYF
TRBJ2-7 TRBD1 TRBV23-1 . TGCGCCAGCAGTCATTTTGGGGACAGGCTCCTTACCTACGAGCAGTACTTC CASSHFGDRLLTYEQYF
TRBJ1-1 . TRBV7-9 . TGTGCCAGCATGAAAGGGGCGTCCACTGAAGCTTTCTTT CASMKGASTEAFF
TRBJ1-2 TRBD1 TRBV9 . TGTGCCAGCAGCGTCAGCAGGGGGCTGGATGGCTACACCTTC CASSVSRGLDGYTF
TRBJ2-7 TRBD2 TRBV2 once TGTGCCAGCATCGGGGGGGTCGAGCAGTACTTC CASIGGVEQYF
TRBJ1-5 TRBD1 TRBV19 . TGTGCCAGTAGGGGAACAGGGGGCTCGGGTCAGCCCCAGCATTTT CASRGTGGSGQPQHF
TRBJ1-1 . TRBV11-3 once TGTGCCAGCAGCGAACGGAGATTACGCGCTGAAGCTTTCTTT CASSERRLRAEAFF
TRBJ2-1 TRBD2 TRBV10-3 . TGTGCCATCAGTGAGGGACTAGCGGGAGGCCCCCGTGATGAGCAGTTCTTC CAISEGLAGGPRDEQFF
TRBJ1-5 . TRBV7-2 . TGTGCCAGCAGCTCCCAGGGTATGGCCCAGCATTTT CASSSQGMAQHF
TRBJ2-6 . TRBV11-3 once TGTGCCAGCAGCCGATTAAGGGGGGGATGGGGCTCTGGGGCCAACGTCCTGACTTTC CASSRLRGGWGSGANVLTF
TRBJ1-1 TRBD1 TRBV29-1 . TGCAGCGTTTGGACAGGGGGCACTGAAGCTTTCTTT CSVWTGGTEAFF
TRBJ2-1 TRBD2 TRBV5-4 once TGTGCCAGCAGCTGGACTAGCGGAGACAATGAGCAGTTCTTC CASSWTSGDNEQFF
TRBJ2-5 TRBD2 TRBV6-9 . TGTGCCAGCACCTCGGGGACTAGGGCTAGGGAGACCCAGTACTTC CASTSGTRARETQYF
TRBJ1-4 . TRBV27 . TGTGCCAGCAGTTTGTATCTCAATGAAAAACTGTTTTTT CASSLYLNEKLFF
TRBJ2-2 . TRBV5-1 . TGCGCCAGCAGCTTGGTTGGCGGGAACACCGGGGAGCTGTTTTTT CASSLVGGNTGELFF
TRBJ1-5 TRBD1 TRBV18 . TGTGCCAGCTCACAAGGGGGCGATCAGCCCCAGCATTTT CASSQGGDQPQHF
TRBJ1-1 . TRBV11-2 once TGTGCCAGCAGCTTAGATTCAGGCTACACTGAAGCTTTCTTT CASSLDSGYTEAFF
TRBJ2-3 . TRBV20-1 once TGCAGTGTCGCTAGTGTCGACACGCAGTATTTT CSVASVDTQYF
TRBJ2-5 TRBD1 TRBV7-9 . TGTGCCAGCAGCCCGGACAGGGTGGAGACCCAGTACTTC CASSPDRVETQYF
TRBJ1-2 . TRBV7-6 . TGTGCCAGCAGCTTAACCACGGACTATGGCTACACCTTC CASSLTTDYGYTF
TRBJ2-3 TRBD2 TRBV28 . TGTGCCAGCAGTGTCCCTCCTGGACTAGCGGGAGGTGGCTCAGATACGCAGTATTTT CASSVPPGLAGGGSDTQYF
TRBJ1-4 . TRBV25-1 . TGTGCCAGCAGAAGGGGGTCGGTTGAAACTAATGAAAAACTGTTTTTT CASRRGSVETNEKLFF
TRBJ1-2 TRBD1 TRBV7-2 . TGTGCCAGCAGCTCCGGGACAGGGGCAGGCTACACCTTC CASSSGTGAGYTF
TRBJ2-1 TRBD1 TRBV9 . TGTGCCAGCAGCGTATCGGGACAGGGGACGGATGAGCAGTTCTTC CASSVSGQGTDEQFF
TRBJ2-3 . TRBV4-3 . TGCGCCAGCAGCCAAGTCCTTCAGACAGATACGCAGTATTTT CASSQVLQTDTQYF
TRBJ2-3 . TRBV6-5 . TGTGCCAGCAGTTATAGTTTCCTAGCCACAGATACGCAGTATTTT CASSYSFLATDTQYF
TRBJ1-1 . TRBV27 . TGTGCCAGCAGTTTGGACAAGTACACTGAAGCTTTCTTT CASSLDKYTEAFF
TRBJ2-1 . TRBV7-9 . TGTGCCAGCAGCTTAGGTAGTTACAATGAGCAGTTCTTC CASSLGSYNEQFF
TRBJ2-5 TRBD1 TRBV27 . TGTGCCAGCAGTGCCCCAGGGGGGACCCAGTACTTC CASSAPGGTQYF
TRBJ2-3 TRBD2 TRBV2 few TGTGCCAGCAGCGAAGCCCGACTAGCGGGAGATACGCAGTATTTT CASSEARLAGDTQYF
TRBJ1-5 TRBD1 TRBV6-6 . TGTGCCAGCAGTTACTCTACAGGGGGCAATCAGCCCCAGCATTTT CASSYSTGGNQPQHF
TRBJ2-7 . TRBV10-2 . TGCGCCAGCAGTGAGGCGGGATGGGGCTACGAGCAGTACTTC CASSEAGWGYEQYF
TRBJ2-7 . TRBV4-1 . TGCGCCAGCAGCCAGCACCTAGCCAAATACGAGCAGTACTTC CASSQHLAKYEQYF
TRBJ2-7 TRBD2 TRBV4-3 . TGCGCCAGCAGCCAGAGCGTAGCGGGAGGTCTCTACGAGCAGTACTTC CASSQSVAGGLYEQYF
TRBJ2-3 . TRBV18 . TGTGCCAGCTCACTTGAAACGGGGGAGTGGACAGATACGCAGTATTTT CASSLETGEWTDTQYF
TRBJ1-1 . TRBV5-1 . TGCGCCAGCAGCTTGGCCATGGGAGTGAACACTGAAGCTTTCTTT CASSLAMGVNTEAFF